This entry features one T cell receptor (beta chain) sequence. Its antigen specificity is not known. The CDR3 is cut off 3 residues early in the read; its end comes from the germline J gene. The sample originates from a study of T cells in women clearing cervical HPV infection (dated by TCRdb to 2016 to 2019). In the study overall: Cases were about two dozen women with histologically confirmed HPV16-related CIN3 or worse, including 2 invasive cancers. Controls were around 23 women whose single incident HPV16 infection cleared within 12 months without precancer or cancer developing. Blood from cases was drawn at the visit where the lesion was first identified, while blood from controls was drawn once the infection was no longer detected. For cases, a median interval of roughly 150 days, with an interquartile range of about 80 to 200 days, was observed between lesion detection and blood sampling. Because only a few women had HLA typing data, the possibility that HLA type acted as a confounder could not be ruled out. Nested within Costa Rica's Guanacaste HPV Natural History Study, an exploratory proof-of-principle case-control study compared TCR repertoires across cervical HPV16 outcomes. Cases were matched to controls by age within five years and by the year the sample was collected. A median age of roughly 33 years was observed in cases versus over 37 in controls, and no significant differences in baseline characteristics were found. In the parent cohort, more than 8,500 women aged 18 or older were enrolled in Guanacaste, Costa Rica, during about 1992 to 1994 and then followed for approximately 7 years. As quality controls, five blinded duplicates were added to each group, bringing the total to about 60 samples made up of some 50 participants and 10 or so replicates. Overall results and qualifications from the work: Across sequencing depths, CIN3+ cases showed significantly higher TCR repertoire richness than controls, but evenness did not differ between the groups. Cases had lower TRBV6-7 relative abundance than controls (0.11% versus 0.16%; Bonferroni P = 0.0008). T-cell numbers per sample were unknown, so richness differences could reflect varying T-cell content rather than repertoire biology. Cases were distinguished from controls with an estimated AUC of about 0.8 by random forest classifiers combining richness and V gene abundances. The cross-sectional design could not show whether associations preceded infection or resulted from it; effector/memory subsets and HPV-specific T cells were not isolated.

Using the immunoSEQ assay, multiplex PCR amplified TCR beta CDR3 regions from an average of about 1,300 ng of genomic DNA per sample. The assay corrected primer bias using a complete synthetic TCR repertoire to establish an amplification baseline. Amplicons were sequenced on the Illumina platform. On the study's bioinformatics: Error correction of the sequences involved clustering with frequency ratios plus a modified nearest-neighbor algorithm, after which the sequences were analyzed in the immunoSEQ Analyzer using IMGT gene definitions. At each rarefaction depth, TCR richness and evenness were averaged across 20 rarefaction repeats, and samples with fewer sequences than that depth were excluded. Wilcoxon rank sum tests with FDR correction were used to compare V, D and J gene relative abundances between the groups. An intraclass correlation of around 96% for TCR richness and an average of 76.4% across about 66 gene segments were obtained from the blinded duplicates. Here the immuneACCESS table is served through TCRdb, limited to in-frame sequences with V and J called. Missing clones are a known gap in these copies; in checked studies unresolved V genes cover under half, and the rest lacks a known reason. The DNA gave D and trimming, while V, J and clone size come from that table. The table for this sample shows 15,000 or so clones. The ten largest clonotypes hold roughly a tenth of the sample.

Every participant had a single incident cervical HPV16 infection, and women with prevalent HPV16 infections were excluded. Cervical HPV DNA was detected with MY09/MY11 PCR, and genotyping was done by dot-blot hybridization. More than 14 mL of heparinized blood was centrifuged, after which the buffy coat was aliquoted, frozen at -30 degrees C, and then stored at -80 degrees C. QIAGEN kits were used to extract genomic DNA from the buffy coat specimens. Including the terminal cysteine and phenylalanine, the CDR3 comprises 15 residues. The CDR3 was read in part: 36 bases, with the frame set at base 1. As encoded in the germline V gene, CDR1 is SGHAT while CDR2 is FQNNGV. The V and J ends are trimmed by 3 bases and 6 bases, leaving 15 bases between them.

The V and J genes are TRBV11-2 and TRBJ2-1; D gene: possibly TRBD1, on 5 matching bases. The TCR sequence derives from a woman aged 18 to 75 with a cervical HPV16 infection that either progressed to CIN3+ or cleared (not recorded which). The material sequenced was blood buffy coat. The CDR3 protein: CASSFQGTTFNEQFF. The covered CDR3 bases are TGTGCCAGCAGCTTCCAGGGAACCACCTTCAATGAG.